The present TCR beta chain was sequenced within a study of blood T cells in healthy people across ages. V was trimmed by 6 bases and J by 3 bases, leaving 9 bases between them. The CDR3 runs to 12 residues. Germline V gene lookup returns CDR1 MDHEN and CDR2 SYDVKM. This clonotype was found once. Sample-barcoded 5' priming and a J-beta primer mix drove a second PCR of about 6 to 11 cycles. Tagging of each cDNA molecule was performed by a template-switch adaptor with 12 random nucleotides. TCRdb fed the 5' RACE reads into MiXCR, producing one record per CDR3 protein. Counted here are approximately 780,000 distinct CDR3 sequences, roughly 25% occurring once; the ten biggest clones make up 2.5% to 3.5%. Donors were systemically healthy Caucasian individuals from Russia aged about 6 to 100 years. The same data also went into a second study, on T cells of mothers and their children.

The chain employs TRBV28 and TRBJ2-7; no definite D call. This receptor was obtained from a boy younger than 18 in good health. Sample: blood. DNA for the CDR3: TGTGCCAGCAGGCACCCAAACTACGAGCAGTACTTC. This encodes CASRHPNYEQYF.